This T cell receptor beta chain was obtained from a study of T cell responses to AZD1222 COVID-19 vaccine. Whole-study results and caveats: Baseline seropositivity occurred in only a handful of AZD1222 recipients.

Libraries were prepared by immunoSEQ multiplex PCR; TCRdb keeps only in-frame clonotypes and omits some of them. The table lists 90,000 to 150,000 clones, 70% to 90% of them singletons. On this clone: Antigen specificity is unknown.

The CDR3 has 17 residues. The receptor was derived from an adult in good health. The chain is built from TRBV21-1 and TRBJ2-3; the tabulated D call, TRBD2, remains unverified against the DNA. TRBV21-1 is tagged as a pseudogene. Sequenced material: peripheral blood, taken on day 0 of AZD1222 vaccination. CDR3: CASSKNSGTSGRDTQYF. As DNA, the CDR3 is TGTGCCAGCAGCAAAAACTCCGGGACTAGCGGGAGGGATACGCAGTATTTT.